Sequencing of this T cell receptor (beta chain) was carried out in a study of identical twins. This clonotype turned up a few times. Its antigen is unidentified. This CDR3 comprises 15 residues. The V segment lost 1 base and the J segment 6 bases; nucleotides outside the gene matches: 4. Per germline, CDR1 SEHNR and CDR2 FQNEAQ (reference sequence). A universal primer site was created by template switching, with the cDNA bearing unique molecular identifiers. TCRdb re-called the 5' RACE reads through MiXCR, storing one row per CDR3 protein. The repertoire holds some 730,000 distinct CDR3 sequences, roughly 18% seen once, with around 13% in the top ten. General observations from the study: The same donors were not followed; conclusions instead depended on cross-sectional statistical analysis.

The same specimen was also included in a second study, on T cells expressing NK-cell markers. From that second work: The TCR beta repertoires originated in sorted CD3+CD56+NKG2C+, CD3+CD56+NKG2C- and CD3+CD56-NKG2C+ T cells. Similarly, these clonotypes led the CD3+CD56-NKG2C+ fraction as well in several donors.

The chain is built from TRBV7-9 and TRBJ2-7, with 12 positions matching TRBD1. The sequence was obtained from a woman under 30 in good health. Material for sequencing was PBMCs. CDR3 sequence (DNA): TGTGCCAGCAGCTTAGTTGGGACAGGGGGCTCCGAGCAGTACTTC. As protein: CASSLVGTGGSEQYF.